The rows below give T cell receptor beta chains drawn from one sample of a study of OX40 agonist ivuxolimab in advanced cancers. Libraries were prepared by immunoSEQ multiplex PCR; TCRdb keeps only in-frame clonotypes and omits some of them. The sample lists 85,000 to 90,000 clones; 92% were seen once. Sequencing was performed on CD4+ or CD8+ T cells sorted from blood, taken in a trial of the OX40 agonist ivuxolimab. Every receptor here comes from an adult with an advanced solid tumor such as melanoma, head and neck, liver or kidney cancer. The CDR3 runs from the conserved cysteine through the conserved F or W. D genes are given only for firm matches. Expanded clones get a size class; other rows say once, few or many, or leave the size out.

>.|.|TRBV7-9|TRBJ1-1
CASSLLGGSKPTEAFF
TGTGCCAGCAGCTTGCTGGGAGGGTCAAAACCTACCGAAGCTTTCTTT
>.|.|TRBV6-6|TRBJ2-6
CATEGQGANVLTF
TGTGCCACGGAGGGGCAGGGGGCCAACGTCCTGACTTTC
>.|few|TRBV9|TRBJ2-1
CASSVALGDYNEQFF
TGTGCCAGCAGCGTAGCCCTAGGGGACTACAATGAGCAGTTCTTC
>.|.|TRBV5-1|TRBJ2-7
CASSLDLPGGGYEQYF
TGCGCCAGCAGCTTGGACCTTCCGGGTGGAGGCTACGAGCAGTACTTC
>.|.|TRBV4-1|TRBJ2-2
CASSPQRGPGTGELFF
TGCGCCAGCAGCCCACAACGGGGTCCGGGGACCGGGGAGCTGTTTTTT
>.|.|TRBV2|TRBJ2-3
CAQARAGTDTQYF
TGTGCTCAAGCACGGGCAGGGACAGATACGCAGTATTTT
>.|.|TRBV27|TRBJ2-7
CASRSGTLSSYEQYF
TGTGCCAGCAGGTCCGGGACTCTAAGCTCCTACGAGCAGTACTTC
>.|.|TRBV6-5|TRBJ2-1
CASSLPGVGYNEQFF
TGTGCCAGCAGTCTCCCGGGAGTGGGATACAATGAGCAGTTCTTC
>.|.|TRBV5-1|TRBJ1-5
CASSLGPGRVDQPQHF
TGCGCCAGCAGCTTGGGTCCAGGGAGGGTAGATCAGCCCCAGCATTTT
>.|few|TRBV30|TRBJ1-2
CAWSVMEGRRSF
TGTGCCTGGAGTGTAATGGAGGGCAGGAGGAGCTTC
>TRBD2|.|TRBV10-3|TRBJ2-7
CAISGSTGGYEQYF
TGTGCCATCAGTGGATCCACGGGGGGCTACGAGCAGTACTTC
>.|.|TRBV2|TRBJ2-5
CASSPYSGVATQYF
TGTGCCAGCAGTCCATACTCAGGGGTGGCGACCCAGTACTTC
>.|.|TRBV28|TRBJ1-2
CASSEGIRGYTF
TGTGCCAGCAGCGAGGGGATTAGGGGCTACACCTTC
>.|.|TRBV30|TRBJ2-3
CAWSRDTDTQYF
TGTGCCTGGAGTAGGGATACGGATACGCAGTATTTT
>TRBD1|.|TRBV19|TRBJ2-6
CASSPLPGTAISGANVLTF
TGTGCCAGTAGCCCCCTCCCCGGGACAGCAATTTCTGGGGCCAACGTCCTGACTTTC
>TRBD1|.|TRBV9|TRBJ2-7
CASSVVSISGGCEQYF
TGTGCCAGCAGCGTAGTGAGTATATCAGGGGGCTGCGAGCAGTACTTC
>TRBD2|.|TRBV5-1|TRBJ2-7
CASSPQAGNLYEQYF
TGCGCCAGCAGCCCACAAGCGGGAAACCTCTACGAGCAGTACTTC
>.|.|TRBV2|TRBJ1-4
CASLQLGGGWEKLFF
TGTGCCAGCCTCCAGTTGGGGGGCGGTTGGGAAAAACTGTTTTTT
>.|.|TRBV27|TRBJ2-7
CASSLGQPRAYEQYF
TGTGCCAGCAGTTTAGGGCAACCCAGAGCCTACGAGCAGTACTTC
>.|once|TRBV18|TRBJ1-1
CASSPRGVTIEAFF
TGTGCCAGCTCACCTAGAGGAGTTACCATTGAAGCTTTCTTT
>TRBD2|.|TRBV4-2|TRBJ2-3
CASSQDLAGENTQYF
TGTGCCAGCAGCCAAGATCTAGCGGGAGAAAATACGCAGTATTTT
>.|.|TRBV7-9|TRBJ1-1
CASSQQGLNTEAFF
TGTGCCAGCAGTCAACAGGGACTGAACACTGAAGCTTTCTTT
>TRBD1|.|TRBV19|TRBJ1-5
CASSIGIGQGKNQPQHF
TGTGCCAGTAGTATAGGGATCGGACAGGGCAAGAATCAGCCCCAGCATTTT
>TRBD1|.|TRBV28|TRBJ1-3
CASSFAGTGIENTIYF
TGTGCCAGCAGCTTCGCGGGGACAGGGATAGAAAACACCATATATTTT
>.|.|TRBV19|TRBJ1-2
CASSIGSDPVYGYTF
TGTGCCAGTAGTATAGGTTCGGACCCCGTCTATGGCTACACCTTC
>TRBD1|.|TRBV5-1|TRBJ2-7
CASSLPGQGYEQYF
TGCGCCAGCAGCTTGCCGGGACAGGGGTACGAGCAGTACTTC
>TRBD1|.|TRBV4-1|TRBJ1-3
CASSQDSDRDRIYSGNTIYF
TGCGCCAGCAGCCAAGATTCGGACCGGGACAGGATCTACTCTGGAAACACCATATATTTT
>.|.|TRBV5-1|TRBJ1-1
CASSPRPDLGAFF
TGCGCCAGCAGCCCTCGACCGGACCTGGGGGCTTTCTTT
>TRBD2|.|TRBV10-3|TRBJ2-1
CAISSSTSGSWNEQFF
TGTGCCATCAGCTCCTCGACTAGCGGGAGTTGGAATGAGCAGTTCTTC
>.|.|TRBV5-1|TRBJ2-7
CASSYDQGPLREQYF
TGCGCCAGCAGCTATGACCAGGGACCATTACGGGAGCAGTACTTC
>.|.|TRBV27|TRBJ2-4
CASSLTGGKNIQYF
TGTGCCAGCAGTCTCACTGGGGGCAAAAACATTCAGTACTTC
>.|.|TRBV5-1|TRBJ1-2
CASSLGQGRSNYGYTF
TGCGCCAGCAGCTTGGGGCAGGGGCGTTCTAACTATGGCTACACCTTC
>TRBD1|.|TRBV19|TRBJ1-5
CASRSGQGNQPQHF
TGTGCCAGTAGGAGTGGACAGGGCAATCAGCCCCAGCATTTT
>.|.|TRBV6-5|TRBJ2-3
CASSQTGTNTDTQYF
TGTGCCAGCAGTCAGACGGGTACCAACACAGATACGCAGTATTTT
>TRBD1|.|TRBV29-1|TRBJ1-1
CSGTGYTEAFF
TGCAGCGGGACAGGGTACACTGAAGCTTTCTTT
>.|.|TRBV7-2|TRBJ2-7
CASSLAYGAYEQYF
TGTGCCAGCAGCTTAGCTTACGGGGCCTACGAGCAGTACTTC
>.|.|TRBV11-2|TRBJ2-1
CASSFPEGRVAYNEQFF
TGTGCCAGCAGCTTCCCGGAGGGGCGGGTAGCCTACAATGAGCAGTTCTTC
>.|.|TRBV18|TRBJ1-3
CASSPRQADSGNTIYF
TGTGCCAGCTCACCAAGACAGGCAGACTCTGGAAACACCATATATTTT
>.|.|TRBV7-2|TRBJ1-1
CASSSGLITEAFF
TGTGCCAGCAGCTCGGGACTTATCACTGAAGCTTTCTTT
>.|.|TRBV5-4|TRBJ2-5
CASSLAKMGRAKTQYF
TGTGCCAGCAGCTTGGCCAAGATGGGGCGGGCAAAGACCCAGTACTTC
>.|.|TRBV2|TRBJ2-4
CASSADYSSKNIQYF
TGTGCCAGCAGTGCCGACTACTCCTCCAAAAACATTCAGTACTTC
>.|.|TRBV6-1|TRBJ1-6
CATTPYNSPLHF
TGTGCCACCACTCCTTATAATTCACCCCTCCACTTT
>.|.|TRBV7-7|TRBJ1-3
CASSPRVASLSSGNTIYF
TGTGCTAGCAGCCCTCGGGTGGCCAGCTTGAGCTCTGGAAACACCATATATTTT
>.|.|TRBV15|TRBJ1-5
CATSKKNNQPQHF
TGTGCCACCAGCAAGAAGAACAATCAGCCCCAGCATTTT
>TRBD2|.|TRBV18|TRBJ2-1
CASSPSRLAGEVNEQFF
TGTGCCAGCTCACCGTCCCGACTAGCGGGAGAGGTCAATGAGCAGTTCTTC
>.|.|TRBV19|TRBJ1-3
CASSATGTYGNTIYF
TGTGCCAGTAGTGCCACCGGGACCTATGGAAACACCATATATTTT
>.|once|TRBV5-1|TRBJ1-2
CASSLTAYTYGYTF
TGCGCCAGCAGCTTGACCGCCTACACCTATGGCTACACCTTC
>.|.|TRBV19|TRBJ1-1
CASSLRELNTEAFF
TGTGCCAGTAGCCTCAGGGAATTGAACACTGAAGCTTTCTTT
>.|.|TRBV21-1|TRBJ2-5
CASSKGGETQYF
TGTGCCAGCAGCAAAGGCGGGGAGACCCAGTACTTC
>TRBD1|.|TRBV13|TRBJ1-5
CASSLGQGRGQPQHF
TGTGCCAGCAGCTTGGGACAGGGAAGGGGACAGCCCCAGCATTTT
>TRBD1|.|TRBV4-1|TRBJ1-2
CASSQELTGVFGYTF
TGCGCCAGCAGCCAAGAGCTCACAGGGGTTTTTGGCTACACCTTC
>TRBD1|.|TRBV28|TRBJ1-6
CASSSSLDRAYNSPLHF
TGTGCCAGCAGTTCAAGCCTTGACAGGGCCTATAATTCACCCCTCCACTTT
>.|.|TRBV6-5|TRBJ1-6
CASSPVGNSPLHF
TGTGCCAGCAGTCCCGTAGGCAATTCACCCCTCCACTTT
>TRBD1|few|TRBV28|TRBJ2-7
CASRTAQGALFYEQYF
TGTGCCAGCAGGACTGCACAGGGGGCTCTTTTCTACGAGCAGTACTTC
>TRBD1|.|TRBV7-2|TRBJ2-7
CASSPQGASYEQYF
TGTGCCAGCAGCCCACAGGGGGCATCCTACGAGCAGTACTTC